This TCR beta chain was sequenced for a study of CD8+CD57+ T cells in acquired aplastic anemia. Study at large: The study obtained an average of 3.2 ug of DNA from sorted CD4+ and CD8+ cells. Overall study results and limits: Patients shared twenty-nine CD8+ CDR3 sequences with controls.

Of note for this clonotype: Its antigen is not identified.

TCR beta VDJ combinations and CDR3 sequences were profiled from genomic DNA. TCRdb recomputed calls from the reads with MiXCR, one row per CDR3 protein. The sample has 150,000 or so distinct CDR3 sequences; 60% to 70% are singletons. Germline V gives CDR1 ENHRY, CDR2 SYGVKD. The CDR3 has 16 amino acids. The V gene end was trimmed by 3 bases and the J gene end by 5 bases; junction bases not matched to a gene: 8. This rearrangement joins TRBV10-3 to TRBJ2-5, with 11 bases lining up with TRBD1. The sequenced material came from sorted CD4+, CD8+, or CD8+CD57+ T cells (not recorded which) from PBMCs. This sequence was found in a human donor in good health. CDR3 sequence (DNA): TGTGCCATCAGTGAAGGACAGGGGGCCGGATTGGAGACCCAGTACTTC. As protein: CAISEGQGAGLETQYF.